These 9 T cell receptor beta chains came from one sample sequenced in a study of blood T cell repertoires in COVID-19. The protocol was immunoSEQ multiplex PCR, while the TCRdb copy is restricted to in-frame clones and leaves out a portion. The top ten hold 1% to 1.5% of the sample, which has approximately 270,000 clones, roughly nine tenths seen once. Sample: PBMCs or T cells enriched from blood (not recorded which). The receptor set was obtained from a human donor in a cohort exposed to, infected with or recovered from COVID-19 (not recorded which). The donor label of this sample is uncertain.

This chain uses TRBV9 with TRBJ1-2; no definite D call. The CDR3 has 11 residues. CDR1 is SGDLS and CDR2 is YYNGEE in the germline V gene. V lost 7 bases and J 5 bases, leaving 9 bases between the germline ends. CDR3 DNA: TGTGCCAGCCACCGGGAGTATGGCTACACCTTC. Translation gives CASHREYGYTF.

V gene TRBV28 combines with J gene TRBJ1-4, with D possibly matching TRBD1 (5 bases). V lost 3 bases and J 4 bases, leaving 18 bases between the germline ends. This CDR3 is built from 17 residues. Per the germline V gene, CDR1 is MDHEN and CDR2 is SYDVKM. This CDR3 reads CASSFLQGLPLNEKLFF. The CDR3 coding sequence is TGTGCCAGCAGTTTCCTCCAGGGTCTCCCGCTTAATGAAAAACTGTTTTTT.

This chain links TRBV19 with TRBJ2-1, with 12 bases lining up with TRBD2. This CDR3 is 16 amino acids long. J lost 9 bases, V lost 9 bases, and 15 bases had no gene match. CDR1 and CDR2 from the germline V gene are LNHDA and SQIVND (reference sequence). The CDR3 reads CASEPRLSSGGAEQFF. The CDR3 region has the DNA TGTGCCAGCGAGCCCCGATTGTCTAGCGGGGGGGCTGAGCAGTTCTTC.

The V call is TRBV19, the J call TRBJ2-5, with 9 bases fitting TRBD2. Germline V lookup: CDR1 LNHDA, CDR2 SQIVND (reference sequence). The CDR3 is 15 amino acids. The J segment lost 2 bases and the V segment lost 3 bases, leaving 4 bases of the junction unmatched. Written as DNA, the CDR3 is TGTGCCAGTAGTATGCGGGGGGGCCAACAAGAGACCCAGTACTTC. Its protein product is CASSMRGGQQETQYF. Full variable domain (rest looked up from reference TRBV19 and TRBJ2-5): DGGITQSPKYLFRKEGQNVTLSCEQNLNHDAMYWYRQDPGQGLRLIYYSQIVNDFQKGDIAEGYSVSREKKESFPLTVTSAQKNPTAFYLCASSMRGGQQETQYFGPGTRLLVL.

The chain carries TRBV9 and TRBJ1-5; a possible D gene is TRBD1 (5 bases). V shed 3 bases and J shed 5 bases, with 12 bases lying between them. The germline V gene encodes CDR1 SGDLS and CDR2 YYNGEE. The CDR3 runs 14 residues. This CDR3 reads CASSEVGGDQPQHF. The CDR3 nucleotides read TGTGCCAGCAGCGAGGTGGGGGGAGATCAGCCCCAGCATTTT.

The chain couples TRBV19 to TRBJ1-5; 7 bases align to TRBD1. The length of the CDR3 is 13 residues. J lost 5 bases, V lost 7 bases, and 5 bases had no gene match. CDR1 and CDR2 (germline): LNHDA, SQIVND (reference sequence). The CDR3: CASTGDRYQPQHF. The CDR3 DNA sequence: TGTGCCAGTACCGGGGACAGATATCAGCCCCAGCATTTT.

The J gene is TRBJ2-7, the V gene TRBV9; 9 bases are a match to TRBD1. The CDR3 covers 15 residues. V lost 3 bases to trimming and J lost 5 bases; unmatched junction nucleotides: 9. Germline V lookup: CDR1 SGDLS, CDR2 YYNGEE. Written as DNA, the CDR3 is TGTGCCAGCAGCGACCCCGGGACAGGGTTGCACGAGCAGTACTTC. Its translation: CASSDPGTGLHEQYF. Supplemented by reference TRBV9 and TRBJ2-7, the full variable domain reads DSGVTQTPKHLITATGQRVTLRCSPRSGDLSVYWYQQSLDQGLQFLIQYYNGEERAKGNILERFSAQQFPDLHSELNLSSLELGDSALYFCASSDPGTGLHEQYFGPGTRLTVT.

Here the CDR3 DNA reads TGTGCCAGCAACCTACTAGCTGCAGATACGCAGTATTTT. As protein: CASNLLAADTQYF. The chain joins TRBV12-3 or TRBV12-4 to TRBJ2-3; D is possibly TRBD2 (6 bases). This CDR3 is 13 amino acids long. Trimming removed 7 bases from V and 4 bases from J, with 12 bases in between.

This chain connects TRBV5-1 to TRBJ1-2, with TRBD1 as a possible D gene (6 bases). This CDR3 contains 16 residues. Between the trimmed V and J ends, which lost 0 bases and 0 bases, there was a span of 12 bases. CDR1 is SGHRS, CDR2 YFSETQ, per germline. The CDR3 DNA is TGCGCCAGCAGCTTGGAAACAGGGAAAGCTAACTATGGCTACACCTTC. Translation: CASSLETGKANYGYTF.